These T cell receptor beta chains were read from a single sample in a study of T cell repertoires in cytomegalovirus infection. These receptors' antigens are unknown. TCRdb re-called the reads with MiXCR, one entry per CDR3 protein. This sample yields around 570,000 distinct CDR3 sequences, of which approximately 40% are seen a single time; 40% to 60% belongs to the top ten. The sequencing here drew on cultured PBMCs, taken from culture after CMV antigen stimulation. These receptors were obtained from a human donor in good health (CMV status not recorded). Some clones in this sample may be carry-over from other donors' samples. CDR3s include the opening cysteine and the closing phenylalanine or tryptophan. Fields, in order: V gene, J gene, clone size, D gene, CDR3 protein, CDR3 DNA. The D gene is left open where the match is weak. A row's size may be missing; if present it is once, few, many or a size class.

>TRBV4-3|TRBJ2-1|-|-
CASSQEPAGSSYNEQFF
TGCGCCAGCAGCCAAGAACCGGCAGGGAGCTCCTACAATGAGCAGTTCTTC
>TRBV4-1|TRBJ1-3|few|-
CASSQEVLQGNTIYF
TGCGCCAGCAGCCAAGAAGTTCTACAGGGAAACACCATATATTTT
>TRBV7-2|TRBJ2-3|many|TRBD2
CASSWTSGSTDTQYF
TGTGCCAGCAGCTGGACTAGCGGGAGCACAGATACGCAGTATTTT
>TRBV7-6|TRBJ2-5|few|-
CASNQGGRETQYF
TGTGCCAGCAACCAGGGGGGCCGGGAGACCCAGTACTTC
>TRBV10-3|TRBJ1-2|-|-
CAISQQGNGYTF
TGTGCCATCAGCCAACAGGGTAATGGCTACACCTTC
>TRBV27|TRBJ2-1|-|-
CATSLGGRGGWDEQFF
TGTGCCACCTCCCTAGGGGGGAGAGGTGGTTGGGATGAGCAGTTCTTC
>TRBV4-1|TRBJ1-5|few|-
CASSQGRKWAGGGFGNQPQHF
TGCGCCAGCAGCCAAGGTAGAAAGTGGGCAGGAGGTGGCTTTGGCAATCAGCCCCAGCATTTT
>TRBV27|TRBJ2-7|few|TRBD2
CASSRQRSGGNYEQYF
TGTGCCAGCAGTCGCCAAAGGAGCGGGGGAAACTACGAGCAGTACTTC
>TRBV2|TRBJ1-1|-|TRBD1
CASSEQGMYTEAFF
TGTGCCAGCAGCGAACAGGGGATGTACACTGAAGCTTTCTTT
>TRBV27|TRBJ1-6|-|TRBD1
CASGQGSYNSPLHF
TGTGCCAGCGGACAGGGCTCTTATAATTCACCCCTCCACTTT
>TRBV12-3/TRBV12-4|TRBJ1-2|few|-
CASSPVGEAGYTF
TGTGCCAGCAGCCCGGTGGGGGAAGCTGGCTACACCTTC
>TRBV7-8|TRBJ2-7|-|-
CASSLDVGTTYEQYF
TGTGCCAGCAGCTTAGACGTTGGGACCACCTACGAGCAGTACTTC
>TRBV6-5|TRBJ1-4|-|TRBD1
CASSSRTGVNEKLFF
TGTGCCAGCAGTTCAAGGACAGGCGTTAATGAAAAACTGTTTTTT
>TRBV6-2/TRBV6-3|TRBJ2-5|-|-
CASSYGQGRGETQYF
TGTGCCAGCAGTTATGGGCAGGGCCGAGGGGAGACCCAGTACTTC
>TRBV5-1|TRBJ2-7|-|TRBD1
CASSPWTGLSYEQYF
TGCGCCAGCAGCCCGTGGACAGGGTTGTCCTACGAGCAGTACTTC
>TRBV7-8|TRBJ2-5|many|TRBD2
CASSLSLAGGQGQYF
TGTGCCAGCAGCCTCTCACTAGCGGGGGGGCAAGGCCAGTACTTC
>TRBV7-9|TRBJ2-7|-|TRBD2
CASSSSSGRGPGDEQYF
TGTGCCAGCAGCTCCTCTAGCGGGAGGGGCCCCGGCGACGAGCAGTACTTC
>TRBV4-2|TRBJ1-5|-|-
CASSQDNQPQHF
TGTGCCAGCAGCCAAGATAATCAGCCCCAGCATTTT
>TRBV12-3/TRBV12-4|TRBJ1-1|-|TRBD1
CASSTRQGPMNTEAFF
TGTGCCAGCAGTACACGACAGGGCCCCATGAACACTGAAGCTTTCTTT
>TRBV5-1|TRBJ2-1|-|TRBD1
CASSPTTGNNEQFF
TGCGCCAGCAGCCCCACGACAGGGAACAATGAGCAGTTCTTC
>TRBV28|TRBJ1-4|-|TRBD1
CASRLGTGRRKLFF
TGTGCCAGCAGACTTGGGACAGGGCGGCGGAAACTGTTTTTT
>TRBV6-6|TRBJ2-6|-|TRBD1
CASSSGTGSPKANVLTF
TGTGCCAGCAGTTCCGGGACAGGGTCTCCTAAGGCCAACGTCCTGACTTTC
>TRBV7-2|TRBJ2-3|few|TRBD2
CASSFGSGRTDTQYF
TGTGCCAGCAGCTTTGGTAGCGGGAGGACAGATACGCAGTATTTT
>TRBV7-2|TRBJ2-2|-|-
CASSFLFSGPGGELFF
TGTGCCAGCAGCTTCTTATTCTCCGGGCCAGGCGGGGAGCTGTTTTTT
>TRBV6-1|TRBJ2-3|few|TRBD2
CASSEPRTSGSRDTQYF
TGTGCCAGCAGTGAACCCCGGACTAGCGGGAGTAGAGATACGCAGTATTTT
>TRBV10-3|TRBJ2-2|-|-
CAISPIAGELFF
TGTGCCATCAGCCCTATAGCCGGGGAGCTGTTTTTT
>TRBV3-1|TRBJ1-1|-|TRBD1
CASSQADGQGYTEAFF
TGTGCCAGCAGCCAAGCGGACGGACAGGGTTACACTGAAGCTTTCTTT
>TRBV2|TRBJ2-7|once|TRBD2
CASSTLSGRAREQYF
TGTGCCAGCAGTACCCTTAGCGGGAGGGCCAGGGAGCAGTACTTC
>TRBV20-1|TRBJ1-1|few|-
CSGAGGVRTEAFF
TGCAGTGGGGCGGGAGGGGTAAGGACTGAAGCTTTCTTT
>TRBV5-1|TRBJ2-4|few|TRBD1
CASSLGQGENIQYF
TGCGCCAGCAGCTTGGGACAGGGGGAAAACATTCAGTACTTC
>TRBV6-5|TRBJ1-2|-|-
CASSYSEWPNYGYTF
TGTGCCAGCAGTTACTCGGAGTGGCCTAACTATGGCTACACCTTC
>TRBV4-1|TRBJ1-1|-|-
CASSLGPDNTEAFF
TGCGCCAGCAGCCTGGGACCAGACAACACTGAAGCTTTCTTT
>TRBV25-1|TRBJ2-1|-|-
CASSDGSSYNEQFF
TGTGCCAGCAGTGATGGTAGCTCCTACAATGAGCAGTTCTTC
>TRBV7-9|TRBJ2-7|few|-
CASSFAAAYEQYF
TGTGCCAGCAGCTTTGCCGCAGCCTACGAGCAGTACTTC
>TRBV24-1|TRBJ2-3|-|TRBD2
CATSDPPGGGGVRTDTQYF
TGTGCCACCAGTGACCCCCCAGGTGGGGGGGGGGTTCGCACAGATACGCAGTATTTT
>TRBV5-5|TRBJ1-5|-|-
CASSFGLGVNQPQHF
TGTGCCAGCAGCTTTGGACTGGGGGTCAATCAGCCCCAGCATTTT
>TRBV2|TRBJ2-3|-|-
CASSVRGGSDTQYF
TGTGCCAGCAGTGTACGAGGGGGATCAGATACGCAGTATTTT
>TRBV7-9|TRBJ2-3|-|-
CAHAVPGTDTQYF
TGTGCCCACGCAGTCCCCGGCACAGATACGCAGTATTTT
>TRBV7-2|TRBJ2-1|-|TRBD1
CASSLGQGVHNEQFF
TGTGCCAGCAGCTTAGGACAGGGAGTACACAATGAGCAGTTCTTC
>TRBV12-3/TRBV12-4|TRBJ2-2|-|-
CASSLGALGELFF
TGTGCCAGCAGTTTAGGGGCCCTCGGGGAGCTGTTTTTT
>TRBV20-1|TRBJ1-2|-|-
CSAKDGVNYGYTF
TGCAGTGCTAAGGACGGCGTTAACTATGGCTACACCTTC
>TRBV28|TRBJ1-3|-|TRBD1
CASRGGGTGGNTIYF
TGTGCCAGCAGAGGGGGGGGGACAGGTGGAAACACCATATATTTT
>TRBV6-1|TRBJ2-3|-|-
CASSRGGWTDTQYF
TGTGCCAGCAGTCGCGGGGGCTGGACAGATACGCAGTATTTT
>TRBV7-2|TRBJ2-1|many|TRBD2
CASSHNKKRGDQPNHNEQFF
TGTGCCAGCAGCCATAATAAGAAGCGGGGGGACCAACCAAACCACAATGAGCAGTTCTTC
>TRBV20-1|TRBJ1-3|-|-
CSAVEGSGNTIYF
TGCAGTGCTGTAGAGGGAAGTGGAAACACCATATATTTT
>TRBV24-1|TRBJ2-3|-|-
CATSDPNRSGRDTQYF
TGTGCCACCAGTGACCCAAACAGGAGCGGACGAGATACGCAGTATTTT
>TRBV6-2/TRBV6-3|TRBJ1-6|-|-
CASRKDGSPLHF
TGTGCCAGCAGGAAAGACGGTTCACCCCTCCACTTT
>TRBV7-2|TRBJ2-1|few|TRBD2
CASRTSGIYNEQFF
TGTGCCAGCAGGACTAGCGGTATCTACAATGAGCAGTTCTTC
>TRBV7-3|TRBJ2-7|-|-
CASSLRLTPLYEQYF
TGTGCCAGCAGCTTAAGGTTAACCCCCCTTTACGAGCAGTACTTC
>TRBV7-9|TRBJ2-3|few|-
CASSSTLRTDTQYF
TGTGCCAGCAGCTCGACACTACGCACAGATACGCAGTATTTT
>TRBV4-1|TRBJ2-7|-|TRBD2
CASSQVSGAPTYEQYF
TGCGCCAGCAGCCAAGTGAGCGGGGCCCCTACCTACGAGCAGTACTTC
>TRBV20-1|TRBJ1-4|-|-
CSATGGSGATNEKLFF
TGCAGTGCCACGGGGGGATCAGGTGCAACTAATGAAAAACTGTTTTTT
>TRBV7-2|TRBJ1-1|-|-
CASSFTQGRTEAFF
TGTGCCAGCAGCTTCACCCAGGGACGCACTGAAGCTTTCTTT
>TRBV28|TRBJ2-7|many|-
CASTGLSSEQYF
TGTGCCAGCACAGGTCTATCGAGTGAGCAGTACTTC
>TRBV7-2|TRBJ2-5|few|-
CASSRRGTEPQETQYF
TGTGCCAGCAGCCGCCGAGGGACCGAGCCACAAGAGACCCAGTACTTC
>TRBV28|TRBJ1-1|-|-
CASSFVGTPRGGTEAFF
TGTGCCAGCAGTTTTGTAGGGACCCCAAGGGGCGGCACTGAAGCTTTCTTT
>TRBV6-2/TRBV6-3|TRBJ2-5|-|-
CASGEGEETQYF
TGTGCCAGCGGCGAGGGGGAAGAGACCCAGTACTTC